This T cell receptor (beta chain) was captured in a study of cytomegalovirus exposure and HLA in healthy donors. Researchers ran the PCR with 60 Vbeta and 13 Jbeta primers. Profiled with immunoSEQ multiplex PCR; TCRdb holds only in-frame clones, not every one. The sample carries approximately 140,000 clones, roughly two thirds recorded once. General study points: An analysis was carried out later, and it reportedly showed fewer N-insertions in an Asian-associated ancestry cluster than the approximately 670-donor mean. TCR beta V- and J-gene trimming, according to a later analysis, was linked to a missense DCLRE1C variant. Later, an analysis found that common viral pathogens appeared to be linked with several of the most significant clusters.

The germline V gene encodes CDR1 LGHNA and CDR2 YSLEER. Trimming shortened V by 1 base and J by 4 bases, and 16 bases separated the two germline ends. The CDR3 loop spans 16 amino acids. This clone has just a few counts. Antigen specificity is unknown. The chain couples TRBV4-3 to TRBJ1-1; D remains unclear. The sequence was collected from a woman aged 40 to 50 in good health and CMV-seronegative. The sequenced sample was PBMCs. The chain's CDR3 is CASSQGVALGSTEAFF. The DNA of the CDR3 is TGCGCCAGCAGCCAAGGTGTCGCTTTAGGGAGCACTGAAGCTTTCTTT.